Listed below are T cell receptor beta chains from one sample, sequenced in a study of control samples from healthy donors and cancer patients. Some clones are missing from TCRdb's copy, which holds only in-frame ones; the method was immunoSEQ multiplex PCR. The data show about 160,000 clones, approximately 90% seen once. The sequencing sample was made of blood. The origin of the receptors is a man aged 25-45 years in good health. Both conserved end residues are part of each CDR3. D genes are given only for firm matches. Size is stated for part of the rows, as once, few or many counts, or as a class when the clone is expanded.

>TRBJ2-4|.|few|TRBV2
CASRVGFSKNIQYF
TGTGCCAGCCGAGTCGGGTTTTCCAAAAACATTCAGTACTTC
>TRBJ2-1|TRBD2|many|TRBV10-3
CAISVGLLAGNNEQFF
TGTGCCATCAGTGTCGGTCTTCTAGCGGGTAACAATGAGCAGTTCTTC
>TRBJ2-1|TRBD2|.|TRBV27
CASSPTSGLAEQFF
TGTGCCAGCAGCCCAACCTCGGGACTAGCGGAGCAGTTCTTC
>TRBJ1-5|.|.|TRBV18
CASSEGDGNQPQHF
TGTGCCAGCTCCGAGGGGGACGGAAATCAGCCCCAGCATTTT
>TRBJ1-1|.|.|TRBV6-5
CASSRGVNTEAFF
TGTGCCAGCAGTCGAGGGGTGAACACTGAAGCTTTCTTT
>TRBJ1-6|.|.|TRBV6-6
CASGESGYNSPLHF
TGTGCCAGCGGGGAAAGTGGCTATAATTCACCCCTCCACTTT
>TRBJ2-3|TRBD2|.|TRBV19
CASSLLAGDITDTQYF
TGTGCCAGTAGTTTGCTAGCGGGAGACATCACAGATACGCAGTATTTT
>TRBJ1-5|TRBD1|once|TRBV28
CASSGTVNQPQHF
TGTGCCAGCAGTGGGACAGTCAATCAGCCCCAGCATTTT
>TRBJ1-4|.|.|TRBV2
CASRSDRFSEKLFF
TGTGCCAGCAGATCCGACAGGTTCAGTGAAAAACTGTTTTTT
>TRBJ2-5|.|once|TRBV4-2
CASSQPGTAQETQYF
TGTGCCAGCAGCCAGCCTGGGACTGCGCAAGAGACCCAGTACTTC
>TRBJ1-1|.|.|TRBV3-1/TRBV3-2
CASRPRGLGHTEAFF
TGTGCCAGCAGACCCCGGGGACTGGGGCACACTGAAGCTTTCTTT
>TRBJ2-1|.|.|TRBV25-1
CASSGGRIEQFF
TGTGCCAGCAGTGGAGGGCGAATTGAGCAGTTCTTC
>TRBJ1-2|TRBD1|.|TRBV9
CASSVDGTGFGSLTF
TGTGCCAGCAGCGTAGACGGGACAGGGTTCGGGTCTCTCACCTTC
>TRBJ2-2|TRBD1|.|TRBV29-1
CSVETQGVNANTGELFF
TGCAGCGTTGAAACACAGGGGGTCAACGCGAACACCGGGGAGCTGTTTTTT
>TRBJ2-5|TRBD2|few|TRBV24-1
CATSDSGLAVRETQYF
TGTGCCACCAGTGATTCGGGGCTAGCGGTAAGGGAGACCCAGTACTTC
>TRBJ2-1|.|.|TRBV27
CASSLSIPGHEQFF
TGTGCCAGCAGTTTATCGATTCCGGGACATGAGCAGTTCTTC
>TRBJ2-3|TRBD1|once|TRBV5-1
CASSTSTGTGGGYTQYF
TGCGCCAGCAGCACTTCCACCGGGACAGGGGGCGGATATACGCAGTATTTT
>TRBJ2-1|TRBD1|.|TRBV30
CAWTPGQANNEQFF
TGTGCCTGGACCCCGGGACAGGCCAACAATGAGCAGTTCTTC